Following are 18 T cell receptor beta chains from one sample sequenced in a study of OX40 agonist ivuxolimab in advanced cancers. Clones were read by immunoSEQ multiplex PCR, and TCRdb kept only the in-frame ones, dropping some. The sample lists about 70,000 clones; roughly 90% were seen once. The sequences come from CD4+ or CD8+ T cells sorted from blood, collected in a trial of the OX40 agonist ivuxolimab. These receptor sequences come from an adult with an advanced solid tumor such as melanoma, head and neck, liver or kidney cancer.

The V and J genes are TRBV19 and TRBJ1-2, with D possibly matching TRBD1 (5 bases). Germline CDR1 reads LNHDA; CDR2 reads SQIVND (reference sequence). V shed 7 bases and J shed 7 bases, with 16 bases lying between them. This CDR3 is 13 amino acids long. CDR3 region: CASITTQGGGYTF. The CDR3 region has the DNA TGTGCCAGTATCACGACCCAGGGCGGTGGCTACACCTTC.

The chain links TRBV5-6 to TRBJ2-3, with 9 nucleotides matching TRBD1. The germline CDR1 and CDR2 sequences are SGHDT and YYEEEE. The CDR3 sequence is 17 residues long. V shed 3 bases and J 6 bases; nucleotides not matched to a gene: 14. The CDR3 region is CASSSGQGMRVADTQYF. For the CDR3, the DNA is TGTGCCAGCAGCTCTGGACAGGGGATGCGGGTCGCGGATACGCAGTATTTT.

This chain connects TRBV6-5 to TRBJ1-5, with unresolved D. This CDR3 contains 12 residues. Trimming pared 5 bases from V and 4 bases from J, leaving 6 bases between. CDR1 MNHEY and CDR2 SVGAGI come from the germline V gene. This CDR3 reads CASSTLNQPQHF. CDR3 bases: TGTGCCAGCAGTACCCTGAATCAGCCCCAGCATTTT.

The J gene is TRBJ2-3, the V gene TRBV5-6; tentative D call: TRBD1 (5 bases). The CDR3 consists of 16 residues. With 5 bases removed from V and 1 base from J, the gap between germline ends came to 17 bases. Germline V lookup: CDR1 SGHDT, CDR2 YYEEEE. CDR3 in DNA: TGTGCCAGCAGTCGAGCAGTACAGGTGCGCACAGATACGCAGTATTTT. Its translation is CASSRAVQVRTDTQYF.

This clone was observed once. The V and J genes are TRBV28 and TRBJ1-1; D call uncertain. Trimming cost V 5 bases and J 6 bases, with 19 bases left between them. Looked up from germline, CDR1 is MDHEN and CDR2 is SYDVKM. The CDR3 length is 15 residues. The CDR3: CASSRAAGSVAEAFF. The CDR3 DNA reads TGTGCCAGCAGTCGGGCGGCAGGCTCCGTCGCTGAAGCTTTCTTT.

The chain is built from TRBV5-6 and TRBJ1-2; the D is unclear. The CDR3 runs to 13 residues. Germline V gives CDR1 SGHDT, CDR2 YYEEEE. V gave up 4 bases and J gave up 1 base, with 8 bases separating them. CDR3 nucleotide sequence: TGTGCCAGCAGCCCCACCTATAACTATGGCTACACCTTC. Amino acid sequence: CASSPTYNYGYTF.

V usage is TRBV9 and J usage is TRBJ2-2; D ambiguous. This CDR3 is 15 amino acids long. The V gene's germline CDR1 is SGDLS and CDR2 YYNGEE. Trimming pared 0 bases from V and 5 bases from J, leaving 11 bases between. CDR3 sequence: CASSVAATITGELFF. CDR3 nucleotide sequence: TGTGCCAGCAGCGTAGCCGCAACCATTACCGGGGAGCTGTTTTTT. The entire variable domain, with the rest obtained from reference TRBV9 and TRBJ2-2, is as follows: DSGVTQTPKHLITATGQRVTLRCSPRSGDLSVYWYQQSLDQGLQFLIQYYNGEERAKGNILERFSAQQFPDLHSELNLSSLELGDSALYFCASSVAATITGELFFGEGSRLTVL.

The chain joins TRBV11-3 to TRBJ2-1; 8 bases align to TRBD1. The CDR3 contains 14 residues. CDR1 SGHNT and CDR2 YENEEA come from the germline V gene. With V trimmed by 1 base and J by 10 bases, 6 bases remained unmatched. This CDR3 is CASSLGPGGREQFF. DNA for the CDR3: TGTGCCAGCAGCTTAGGGCCAGGGGGCCGGGAGCAGTTCTTC.

CDR3 in amino acids: CASTRRGQYEQYF. For the CDR3, the DNA is TGTGCCAGCACTCGCAGGGGGCAATACGAGCAGTACTTC. This chain uses TRBV2 with TRBJ2-7, with 8 nucleotides matching TRBD1. With 7 bases clipped from V and 4 bases from J, the junction kept 6 bases outside the gene matches. The CDR3 is 13 residues long. Germline V gene data show CDR1 as SNHLY and CDR2 as FYNNEI.

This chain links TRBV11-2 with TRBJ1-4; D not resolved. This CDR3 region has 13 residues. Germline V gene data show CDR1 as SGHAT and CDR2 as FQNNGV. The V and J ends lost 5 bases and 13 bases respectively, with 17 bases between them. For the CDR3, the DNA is TGTGCCAGCAGCCGAGGTCCGTCAGAGGGACTGTTTTTT. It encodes CASSRGPSEGLFF.

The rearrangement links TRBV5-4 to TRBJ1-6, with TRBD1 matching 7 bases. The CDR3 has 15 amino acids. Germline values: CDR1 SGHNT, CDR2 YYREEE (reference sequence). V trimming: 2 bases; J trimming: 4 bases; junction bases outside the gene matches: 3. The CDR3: CASSLQQGYNSPLHF. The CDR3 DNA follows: TGTGCCAGCAGCTTACAACAGGGGTATAATTCACCCCTCCACTTT.

The CDR3 region is CASSLSRDGYTF. The CDR3 coding sequence is TGTGCCAGCAGCTTATCCAGGGATGGCTACACCTTC. This chain joins TRBV7-9 and TRBJ1-2; weak D call: TRBD1 (5 bases). The CDR3 runs to 12 residues. The V and J ends lost 2 bases and 6 bases respectively, with 7 bases between them. Germline V gives CDR1 SEHNR, CDR2 FQNEAQ (reference sequence). Supplemented by reference TRBV7-9 and TRBJ1-2, the full variable domain reads DTGVSQNPRHKITKRGQNVTFRCDPISEHNRLYWYRQTLGQGPEFLTYFQNEAQLEKSRLLSDRFSAERPKGSFSTLEIQRTEQGDSAMYLCASSLSRDGYTFGSGTRLTVV.

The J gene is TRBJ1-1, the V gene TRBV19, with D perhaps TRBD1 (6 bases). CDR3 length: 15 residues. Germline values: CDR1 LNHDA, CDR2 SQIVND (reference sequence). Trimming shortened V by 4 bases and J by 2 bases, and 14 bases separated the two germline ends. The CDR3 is CASSTRTDTNTEAFF. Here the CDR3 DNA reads TGTGCCAGTAGTACCCGGACAGATACTAACACTGAAGCTTTCTTT.

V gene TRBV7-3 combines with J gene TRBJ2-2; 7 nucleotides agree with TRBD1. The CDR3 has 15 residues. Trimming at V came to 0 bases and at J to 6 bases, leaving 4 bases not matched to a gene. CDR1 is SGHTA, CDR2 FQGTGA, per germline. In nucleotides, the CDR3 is TGTGCCAGCAGCTTAACGTTGCAGGGGGCCGGGGAGCTGTTTTTT. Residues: CASSLTLQGAGELFF. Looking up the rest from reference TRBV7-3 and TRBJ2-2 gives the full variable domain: GAGVSQTPSNKVTEKGKYVELRCDPISGHTALYWYRQSLGQGPEFLIYFQGTGAADDSGLPNDRFFAVRPEGSVSTLKIQRTERGDSAVYLCASSLTLQGAGELFFGEGSRLTVL.

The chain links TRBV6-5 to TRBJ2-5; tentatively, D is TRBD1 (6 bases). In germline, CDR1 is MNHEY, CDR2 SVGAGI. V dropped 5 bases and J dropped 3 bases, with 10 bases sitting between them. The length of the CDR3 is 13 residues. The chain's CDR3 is CASSLRGKETQYF. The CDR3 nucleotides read TGTGCCAGCAGTCTAAGGGGGAAAGAGACCCAGTACTTC.

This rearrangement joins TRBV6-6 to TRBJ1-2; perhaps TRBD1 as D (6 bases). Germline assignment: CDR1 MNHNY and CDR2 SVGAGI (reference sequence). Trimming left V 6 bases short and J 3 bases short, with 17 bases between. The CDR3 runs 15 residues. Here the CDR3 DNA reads TGTGCCAGCAGCCTCACCCGGACAGCCGACTATGGCTACACCTTC. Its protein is CASSLTRTADYGYTF.

This chain's CDR3 is CASSLDSRGVTYEQYF. CDR3 coding DNA: TGTGCCAGCAGCTTAGATTCCAGGGGGGTTACCTACGAGCAGTACTTC. The chain recombines TRBV7-9 with TRBJ2-7; maybe TRBD1 (7 bases). Germline lookup yields CDR1 SEHNR and CDR2 FQNEAQ (reference sequence). The length of the CDR3 is 16 residues. Trimming shortened V by 1 base and J by 2 bases, and 15 bases separated the two germline ends.

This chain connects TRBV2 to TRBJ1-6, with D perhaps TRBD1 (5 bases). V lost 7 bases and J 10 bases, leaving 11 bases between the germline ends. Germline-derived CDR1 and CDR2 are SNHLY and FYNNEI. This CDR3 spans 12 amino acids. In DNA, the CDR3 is TGTGCCAGCAACCAGGGTCTGTCACCCCTCCACTTT. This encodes CASNQGLSPLHF.